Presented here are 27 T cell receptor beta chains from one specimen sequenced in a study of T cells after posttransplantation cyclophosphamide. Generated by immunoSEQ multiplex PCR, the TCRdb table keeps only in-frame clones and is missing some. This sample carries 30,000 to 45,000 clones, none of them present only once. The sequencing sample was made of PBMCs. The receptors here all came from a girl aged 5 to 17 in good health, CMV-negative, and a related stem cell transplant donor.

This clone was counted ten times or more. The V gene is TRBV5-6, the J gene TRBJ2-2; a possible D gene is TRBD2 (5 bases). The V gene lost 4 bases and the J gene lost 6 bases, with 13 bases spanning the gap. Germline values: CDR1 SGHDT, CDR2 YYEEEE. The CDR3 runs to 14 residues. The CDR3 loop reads CASSLNTEAGELFF. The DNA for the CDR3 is TGTGCCAGCAGCCTTAATACGGAGGCCGGGGAGCTGTTTTTT.

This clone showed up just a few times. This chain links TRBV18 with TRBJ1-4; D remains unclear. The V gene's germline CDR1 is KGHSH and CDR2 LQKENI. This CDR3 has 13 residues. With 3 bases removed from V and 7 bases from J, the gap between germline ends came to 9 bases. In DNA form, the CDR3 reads TGTGCCAGCTCACCCAGGCTGGGTGAAAAACTGTTTTTT. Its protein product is CASSPRLGEKLFF. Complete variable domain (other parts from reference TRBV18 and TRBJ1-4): NAGVMQNPRHLVRRRGQEARLRCSPMKGHSHVYWYRQLPEEGLKFMVYLQKENIIDESGMPKERFSAEFPKEGPSILRIQQVVRGDSAAYFCASSPRLGEKLFFGSGTQLSVL.

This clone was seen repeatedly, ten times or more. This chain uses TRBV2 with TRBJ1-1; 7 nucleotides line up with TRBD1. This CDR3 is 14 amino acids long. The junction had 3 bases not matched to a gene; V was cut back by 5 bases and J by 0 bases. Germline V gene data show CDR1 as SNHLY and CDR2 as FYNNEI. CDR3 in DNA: TGTGCCAGCAGTAAGGACAGGTTGAACACTGAAGCTTTCTTT. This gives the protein CASSKDRLNTEAFF.

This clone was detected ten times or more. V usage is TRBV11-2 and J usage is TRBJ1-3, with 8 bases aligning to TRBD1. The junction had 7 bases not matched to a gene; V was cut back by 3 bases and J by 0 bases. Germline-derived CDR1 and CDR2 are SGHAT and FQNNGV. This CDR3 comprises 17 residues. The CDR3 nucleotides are TGTGCCAGCAGCTTTAGGCAGGGGGCCCTCTCTGGAAACACCATATATTTT. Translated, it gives CASSFRQGALSGNTIYF.

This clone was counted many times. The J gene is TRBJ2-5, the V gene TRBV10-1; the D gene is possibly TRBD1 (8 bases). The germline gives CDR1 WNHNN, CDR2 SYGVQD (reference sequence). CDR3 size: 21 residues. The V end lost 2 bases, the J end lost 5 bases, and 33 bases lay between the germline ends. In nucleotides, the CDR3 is TGCGCCAGCAGTGAGCCAGGGGGCGCGTCTAAGGTGGGGGAGGGCCAGGAGACCCAGTACTTC. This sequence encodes CASSEPGGASKVGEGQETQYF.

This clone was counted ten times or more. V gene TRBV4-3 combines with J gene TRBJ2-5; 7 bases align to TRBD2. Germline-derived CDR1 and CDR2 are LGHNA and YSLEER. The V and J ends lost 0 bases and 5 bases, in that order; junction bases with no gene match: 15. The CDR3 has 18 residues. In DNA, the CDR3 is TGCGCCAGCAGCCAAGATTGGGAGGGGAGAGGTCATAGGGAGACCCAGTACTTC. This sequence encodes CASSQDWEGRGHRETQYF.

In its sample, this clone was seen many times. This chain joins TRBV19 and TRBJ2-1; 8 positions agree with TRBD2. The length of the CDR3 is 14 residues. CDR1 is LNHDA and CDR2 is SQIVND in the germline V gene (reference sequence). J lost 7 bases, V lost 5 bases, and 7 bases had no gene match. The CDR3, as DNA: TGTGCCAGTAGTCTTGAGCGGGAGTGGAATGAGCAGTTCTTC. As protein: CASSLEREWNEQFF.

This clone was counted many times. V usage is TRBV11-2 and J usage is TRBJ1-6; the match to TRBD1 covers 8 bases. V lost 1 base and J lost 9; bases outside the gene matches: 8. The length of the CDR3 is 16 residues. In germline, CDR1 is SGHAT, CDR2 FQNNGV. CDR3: CASSLGTGLGLSPLHF. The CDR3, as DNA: TGTGCCAGCAGCTTAGGGACAGGGTTAGGTCTTTCACCCCTCCACTTT.

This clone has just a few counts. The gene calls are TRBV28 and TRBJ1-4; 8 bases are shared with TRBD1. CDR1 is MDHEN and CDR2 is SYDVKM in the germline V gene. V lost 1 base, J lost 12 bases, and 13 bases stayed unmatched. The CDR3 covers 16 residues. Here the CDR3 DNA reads TGTGCCAGCAGTTTATTGTTAGTCCGGGACAGGTTTCAACTGTTTTTT. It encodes CASSLLLVRDRFQLFF.

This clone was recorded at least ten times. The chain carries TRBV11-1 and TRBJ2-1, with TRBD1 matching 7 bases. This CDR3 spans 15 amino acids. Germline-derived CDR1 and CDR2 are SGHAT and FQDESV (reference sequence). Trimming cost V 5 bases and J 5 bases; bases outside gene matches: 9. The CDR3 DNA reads TGTGCCAGCAGCCCTCCGGGACAGCTAAACAATGAGCAGTTCTTC. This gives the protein CASSPPGQLNNEQFF.

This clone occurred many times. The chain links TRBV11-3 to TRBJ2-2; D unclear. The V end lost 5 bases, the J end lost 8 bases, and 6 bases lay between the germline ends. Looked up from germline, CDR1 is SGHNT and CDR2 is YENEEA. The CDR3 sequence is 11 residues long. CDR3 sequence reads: CASSPLGELFF. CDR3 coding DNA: TGTGCCAGCAGCCCCCTGGGGGAGCTGTTTTTT.

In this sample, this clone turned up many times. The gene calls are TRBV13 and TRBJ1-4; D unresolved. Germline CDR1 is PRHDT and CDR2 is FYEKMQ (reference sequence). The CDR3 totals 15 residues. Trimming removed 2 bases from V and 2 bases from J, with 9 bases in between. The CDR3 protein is CASSLRPGTNEKLFF. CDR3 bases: TGTGCCAGCAGCTTAAGGCCGGGGACTAATGAAAAACTGTTTTTT.

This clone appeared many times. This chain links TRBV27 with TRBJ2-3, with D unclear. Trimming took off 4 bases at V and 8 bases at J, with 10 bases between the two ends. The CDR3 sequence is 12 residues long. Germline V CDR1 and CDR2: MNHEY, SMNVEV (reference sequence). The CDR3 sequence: CASSSPTGTQYF. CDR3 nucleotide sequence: TGTGCCAGCAGTTCCCCCACCGGTACGCAGTATTTT.

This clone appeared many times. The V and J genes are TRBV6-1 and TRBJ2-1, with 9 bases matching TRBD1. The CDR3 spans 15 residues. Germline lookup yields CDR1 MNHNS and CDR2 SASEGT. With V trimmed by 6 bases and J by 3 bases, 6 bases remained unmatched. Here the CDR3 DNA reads TGTGCCAGCAGGACGACAGGGGGTCTCTACAATGAGCAGTTCTTC. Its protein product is CASRTTGGLYNEQFF.

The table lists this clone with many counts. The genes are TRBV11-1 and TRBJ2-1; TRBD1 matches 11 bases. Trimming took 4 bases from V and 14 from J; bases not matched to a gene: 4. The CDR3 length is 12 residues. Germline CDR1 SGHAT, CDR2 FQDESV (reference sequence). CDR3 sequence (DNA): TGTGCCAGCAGCTATCCGGGACAGGGGGAGTTCTTC. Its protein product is CASSYPGQGEFF.

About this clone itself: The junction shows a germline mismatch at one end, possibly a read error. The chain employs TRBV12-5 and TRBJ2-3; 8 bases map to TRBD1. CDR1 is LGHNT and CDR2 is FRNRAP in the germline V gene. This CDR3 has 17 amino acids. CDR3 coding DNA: TGTGCTAGTGGTTTGGTAGTGGACAGGGAAGGCACAGATGCGCAGTATTTT. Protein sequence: CASGLVVDREGTDAQYF.

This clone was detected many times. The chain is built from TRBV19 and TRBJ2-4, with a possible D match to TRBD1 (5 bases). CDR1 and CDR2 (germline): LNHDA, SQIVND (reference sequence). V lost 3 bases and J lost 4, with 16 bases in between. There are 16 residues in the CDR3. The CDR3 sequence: CASSMEQSGHKNIQYF. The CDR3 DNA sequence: TGTGCCAGTAGTATGGAACAGTCAGGGCATAAAAACATTCAGTACTTC. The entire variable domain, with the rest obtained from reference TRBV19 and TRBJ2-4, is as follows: DGGITQSPKYLFRKEGQNVTLSCEQNLNHDAMYWYRQDPGQGLRLIYYSQIVNDFQKGDIAEGYSVSREKKESFPLTVTSAQKNPTAFYLCASSMEQSGHKNIQYFGAGTRLSVL.

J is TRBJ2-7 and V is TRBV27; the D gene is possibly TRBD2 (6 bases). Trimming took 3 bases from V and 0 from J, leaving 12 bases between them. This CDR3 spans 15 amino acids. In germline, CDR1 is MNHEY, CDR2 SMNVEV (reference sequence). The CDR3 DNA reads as TGTGCCAGCAGTTTGGGGCTGGGGGGCTCCTACGAGCAGTACTTC. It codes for CASSLGLGGSYEQYF.

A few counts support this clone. The DNA for the CDR3 is TGTGCCTGGAGTGTACTTCCGGGAACGGATTACGAGCAGTACTTC. Its protein product is CAWSVLPGTDYEQYF. The chain combines TRBV30 with TRBJ2-7; perhaps TRBD2 as D (5 bases). Germline values: CDR1 GTSNPN, CDR2 SVGIG (reference sequence). The V and J ends lost 0 bases and 4 bases respectively, with 16 bases between them. The CDR3 runs to 15 residues.

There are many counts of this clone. CDR3 sequence (DNA): TGTGCCAGCAGCCTCAGGGGATCAGCTGGAAACACCATATATTTT. Protein sequence: CASSLRGSAGNTIYF. The chain uses TRBV7-2 and TRBJ1-3; weak D call: TRBD1 (6 bases). This CDR3 region has 15 residues. In germline, CDR1 is SGHTA, CDR2 FQGNSA. The V gene lost 5 bases and the J gene lost 2 bases, with 13 bases spanning the gap. Looking up the rest from reference TRBV7-2 and TRBJ1-3 gives the full variable domain: GAGVSQSPSNKVTEKGKDVELRCDPISGHTALYWYRQSLGQGLEFLIYFQGNSAPDKSGLPSDRFSAERTGGSVSTLTIQRTQQEDSAVYLCASSLRGSAGNTIYFGEGSWLTVV.

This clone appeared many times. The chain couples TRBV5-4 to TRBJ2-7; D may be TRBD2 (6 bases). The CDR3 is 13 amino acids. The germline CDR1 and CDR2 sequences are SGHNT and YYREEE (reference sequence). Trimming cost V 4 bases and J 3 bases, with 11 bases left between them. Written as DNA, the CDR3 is TGTGCCAGCAGCGTGTGGGGGGACTACGAGCAGTACTTC. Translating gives CASSVWGDYEQYF.

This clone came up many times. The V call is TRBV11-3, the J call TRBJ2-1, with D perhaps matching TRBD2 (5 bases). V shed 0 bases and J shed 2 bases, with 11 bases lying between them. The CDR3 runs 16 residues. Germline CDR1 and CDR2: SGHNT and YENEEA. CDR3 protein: CASSLDGGVAYNEQFF. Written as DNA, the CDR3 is TGTGCCAGCAGCTTAGATGGAGGAGTGGCCTACAATGAGCAGTTCTTC.

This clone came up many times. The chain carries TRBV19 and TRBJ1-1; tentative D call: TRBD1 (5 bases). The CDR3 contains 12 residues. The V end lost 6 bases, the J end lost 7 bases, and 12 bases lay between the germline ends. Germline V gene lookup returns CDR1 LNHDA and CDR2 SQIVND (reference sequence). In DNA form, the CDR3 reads TGTGCCAGTAGGGTCAGGGAGGTTGAAGCTTTCTTT. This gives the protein CASRVREVEAFF.

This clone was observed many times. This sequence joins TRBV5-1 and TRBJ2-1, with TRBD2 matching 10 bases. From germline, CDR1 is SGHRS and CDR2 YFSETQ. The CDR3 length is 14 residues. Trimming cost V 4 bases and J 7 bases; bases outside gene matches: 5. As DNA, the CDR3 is TGCGCCAGCAGCCCGAGCGGGGGGGTTAATGAGCAGTTCTTC. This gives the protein CASSPSGGVNEQFF.

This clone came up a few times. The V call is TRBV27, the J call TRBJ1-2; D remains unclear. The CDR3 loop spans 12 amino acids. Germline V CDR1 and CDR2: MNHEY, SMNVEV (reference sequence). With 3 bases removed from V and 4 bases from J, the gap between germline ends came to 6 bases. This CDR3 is CASSLRPYGYTF. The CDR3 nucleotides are TGTGCCAGCAGTTTGCGGCCCTATGGCTACACCTTC.

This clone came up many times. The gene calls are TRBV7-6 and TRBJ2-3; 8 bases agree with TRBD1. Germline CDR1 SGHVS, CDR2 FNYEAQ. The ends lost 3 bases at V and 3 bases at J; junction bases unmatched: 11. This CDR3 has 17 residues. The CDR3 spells CASSFPSQGEATDTQYF. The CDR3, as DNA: TGTGCCAGCAGCTTCCCCTCACAGGGGGAAGCGACAGATACGCAGTATTTT.

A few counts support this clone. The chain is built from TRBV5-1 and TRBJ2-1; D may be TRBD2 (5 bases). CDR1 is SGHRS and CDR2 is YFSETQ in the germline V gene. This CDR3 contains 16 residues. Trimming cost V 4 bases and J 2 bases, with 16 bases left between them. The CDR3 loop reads CASSPEERRAYNEQFF. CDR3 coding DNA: TGCGCCAGCAGCCCGGAAGAGCGGCGAGCCTACAATGAGCAGTTCTTC.